Listed below are T cell receptor beta chains from one sample, sequenced in a study of response to subunit inactivated influenza vaccine. TCRdb re-analysed the RT-PCR reads in MiXCR, keeping a single row per CDR3 protein. The data contain 530,000 or so distinct CDR3 sequences, 12% to 15% of them singletons. Sequences were derived from PBMCs from blood, sampled 11 to 12 days after vaccination. The source of these receptors is a man aged 45-65 years who received an inactivated influenza vaccine. Both conserved end residues are part of each CDR3. Fields, in order: J gene, D gene, clone size, V gene, CDR3 DNA, CDR3 protein. The D gene is left open where the match is weak. Clone size is stated in some rows and not others, as once, few, many or a class when expanded.

>TRBJ2-2|.|.|TRBV4-1
TGCGCCAGCAGCCAAACCGACAGAGGAACCGGGGAGCTGTTTTTT
CASSQTDRGTGELFF
>TRBJ2-2|TRBD2|few|TRBV19
TGTGCCAGTAGTCTCCAGTGGGGGGGCACCGGGGAGCTGTTTTTT
CASSLQWGGTGELFF
>TRBJ2-7|.|.|TRBV18
TGTGCCAGCTCACCGACCTACTACGAGCAGTACTTC
CASSPTYYEQYF
>TRBJ1-1|.|many|TRBV3-1
TGTGCCAGCAGCGACCCGCCGCGGACGGCATCAGGGTACTTTGAAGCTTTCTTT
CASSDPPRTASGYFEAFF
>TRBJ1-1|.|many|TRBV5-5
TGTGCCAGCAGCTTGGGTTTTGGGGGTGAAGCTTTCTTT
CASSLGFGGEAFF
>TRBJ2-7|TRBD2|.|TRBV5-1
TGCGCCAGCAGCTTGGCCGAGGTAGCGGGACGGAAGCTAGTAGGATACGAGCAGTACTTC
CASSLAEVAGRKLVGYEQYF
>TRBJ1-1|.|many|TRBV18
TGTGCCAGCTCACCGACCATTTCGTTGGACACTGAAGCTTTCTTT
CASSPTISLDTEAFF
>TRBJ1-1|.|.|TRBV19
TGTGCCAGTAGTCGGGCCATGAACACTGAAGCTTTCTTT
CASSRAMNTEAFF
>TRBJ2-5|.|few|TRBV25-1
TGTGCCAGCAGCCCTGGGGGGCCAGAGACCCAGTACTTC
CASSPGGPETQYF
>TRBJ2-7|.|few|TRBV3-1
TGTGCCAGCAGCCAAAGTTTCAGGCGCCACGAGCAGTACTTC
CASSQSFRRHEQYF
>TRBJ1-3|.|.|TRBV3-1
TGTGCCAGCAGCCACCCGGCGTCTGGAAACACCATATATTTT
CASSHPASGNTIYF
>TRBJ2-1|.|many|TRBV12-3/TRBV12-4
TGTGCCAGCAGTTCAGCAGGGCACAATGAGCAGTTCTTC
CASSSAGHNEQFF
>TRBJ2-1|.|many|TRBV5-6
TGTGCCAGCAGCCCCCCCCTTTACTACAATGAGCAGTTCTTC
CASSPPLYYNEQFF
>TRBJ2-2|.|.|TRBV20-1
TGCAGTGCTAGGGCCAGAAGGACCACCGGGGAGCTGTTTTTT
CSARARRTTGELFF
>TRBJ2-5|TRBD1|few|TRBV7-2
TGTGCCAGCAGCCTTCGGACAGGCGTACAAGAGACCCAGTACTTC
CASSLRTGVQETQYF
>TRBJ2-3|TRBD1|.|TRBV4-3
TGCGCCAGCAGCCAAGGTCGGACAGGGAGGACAGATACGCAGTATTTT
CASSQGRTGRTDTQYF
>TRBJ2-7|TRBD2|few|TRBV12-3/TRBV12-4
TGTGCCAGCAATACCGGGACTATTTCCCACGAGCAGTACTTC
CASNTGTISHEQYF
>TRBJ1-2|TRBD1|.|TRBV6-2/TRBV6-3
TGTGCCAGCAGTACGGGACAGGGAAACTATGGCTACACCTTC
CASSTGQGNYGYTF
>TRBJ2-6|.|.|TRBV20-1
TGCAGTTGTTTACTGCCGGGGGCCAACGTCCTGACTTTC
CSCLLPGANVLTF
>TRBJ2-3|.|.|TRBV6-2/TRBV6-3
TGTGCCAGCAGTTACTCGCGGCAGTTCACAGATACGCAGTATTTT
CASSYSRQFTDTQYF
>TRBJ1-1|.|few|TRBV6-4
TGTGCCAGCAGTCCGGCCCCGGGAGGCACTGAAGCTTTCTTT
CASSPAPGGTEAFF
>TRBJ1-4|.|.|TRBV6-5
TGTGCCAGCAGCCACTCTTTTACACAAAGAAGTAATGAAAAACTGTTTTTT
CASSHSFTQRSNEKLFF